Below are 13 T cell receptor beta chains sequenced from a single sample in a study of blood T cell repertoires in COVID-19. Sequencing was performed with immunoSEQ multiplex PCR; in TCRdb, only in-frame clones are kept and a portion is missing. The sample records under 300,000 clones, 82% being singletons. Sequencing was performed on peripheral blood. The receptor set was obtained from a woman between 18 and 29 years old with acute or convalescent COVID-19.

The chain has TRBV12-3 or TRBV12-4 and TRBJ1-4; 9 bases fit TRBD1. J lost 6 bases, V lost 4 bases, and 0 bases had no gene match. CDR3 length: 13 amino acids. Here the CDR3 reads CASSWTGDEKLFF. The CDR3 region has the DNA TGTGCCAGCAGTTGGACAGGGGATGAAAAACTGTTTTTT.

V gene TRBV27 combines with J gene TRBJ1-2, with TRBD1 matching 7 bases. Per germline, CDR1 MNHEY and CDR2 SMNVEV (reference sequence). CDR3 length: 16 amino acids. V was pared by 4 bases and J by 0 bases, with 8 bases of the junction left unmatched. CDR3 sequence: CASSSPRQGTNYGYTF. Written as DNA, the CDR3 is TGTGCCAGCAGTTCACCGAGACAGGGAACTAACTATGGCTACACCTTC.

The V call is TRBV6-2 or TRBV6-3, the J call TRBJ2-3; D gene unclear. V dropped 3 bases and J dropped 2 bases, with 9 bases sitting between them. Germline values: CDR1 MNHEY, CDR2 SVGEGT. This CDR3 has 14 residues. The CDR3 DNA sequence: TGTGCCAGCAGTTATACGACACACACAGATACGCAGTATTTT. Translating gives CASSYTTHTDTQYF.

The V call is TRBV3-1 (or the pseudogene TRBV3-2), the J call TRBJ2-1; D is unresolved. The V end was cut by 4 bases, the J end by 5 bases, with 15 bases between. CDR1 and CDR2 (germline): LGHDT, YNNKEL (reference sequence). This CDR3 is 15 amino acids long. The CDR3 is CASSPPRSADNEQFF. The DNA for the CDR3 is TGTGCCAGCAGCCCGCCACGAAGCGCAGACAATGAGCAGTTCTTC.

V gene TRBV4-1 combines with J gene TRBJ1-3; possibly TRBD1 for D (6 bases). Trimming left V 0 bases short and J 3 bases short, with 12 bases between. This CDR3 is built from 16 residues. Per germline, CDR1 MGHRA and CDR2 YSYEKL. CDR3 coding DNA: TGCGCCAGCAGCCAAGAGGGGGGGGCTAGTGGAAACACCATATATTTT. Translation: CASSQEGGASGNTIYF.

This chain uses TRBV9 with TRBJ2-3; TRBD2 aligns across 8 bases. Germline assignment: CDR1 SGDLS and CDR2 YYNGEE. CDR3 length: 18 residues. Trimming at V came to 5 bases and at J to 0 bases, leaving 14 bases not matched to a gene. DNA of the CDR3: TGTGCCAGCAGTGTCGGCCCTCGAACTAGCGGTAGCACAGATACGCAGTATTTT. Protein: CASSVGPRTSGSTDTQYF.

This chain links TRBV30 with TRBJ1-1; TRBD1 is a possible D gene (5 bases). Per germline, CDR1 GTSNPN and CDR2 SVGIG (reference sequence). V was shortened by 1 base and J by 4 bases, with 22 bases between the two germline ends. This CDR3 is built from 17 residues. Written as DNA, the CDR3 is TGTGCCTGGAGTGATTGGGGGGAAATGAAGTTTAGCACTGAAGCTTTCTTT. Its protein product is CAWSDWGEMKFSTEAFF. The variable domain in full, completed from reference TRBV30 and TRBJ1-1, reads SQTIHQWPATLVQPVGSPLSLECTVEGTSNPNLYWYRQAAGRGLQLLFYSVGIGQISSEVPQNLSASRPQDRQFILSSKKLLLSDSGFYLCAWSDWGEMKFSTEAFFGQGTRLTVV.

V usage is TRBV25-1 and J usage is TRBJ1-3; TRBD1 matches at 7 bases. This CDR3 region has 16 residues. Looked up from germline, CDR1 is MGHDK and CDR2 is SYGVNS. J lost 1 base, V lost 3 bases, and 6 bases had no gene match. The DNA of the CDR3 is TGTGCCAGCAGTGACTGGGGCAGGGGGTCTGGAAACACCATATATTTT. This gives the protein CASSDWGRGSGNTIYF.

The V and J genes are TRBV24-1 and TRBJ1-2; tentative D call: TRBD1 (5 bases). This CDR3 is built from 12 residues. V was cut by 4 bases and J by 5 bases, with 7 bases left in between. Germline V CDR1 and CDR2: KGHDR, SFDVKD. The CDR3 sequence is CATSEDTYGYTF. The CDR3 DNA reads as TGTGCCACCAGTGAGGACACGTATGGCTACACCTTC.

The V and J genes are TRBV24-1 and TRBJ2-5; 11 bases map to TRBD2. The CDR3 is 15 amino acids. Germline V lookup: CDR1 KGHDR, CDR2 SFDVKD. After removal of 2 bases from V and 3 bases from J, the junction contained 1 base not matched to a gene. The CDR3 bases are TGTGCCACCAGTGATTCGACTAGCGGGAAAGAGACCCAGTACTTC. It codes for CATSDSTSGKETQYF.

The rearrangement uses TRBV5-1 and TRBJ1-4; TRBD1 aligns across 8 bases. V shed 0 bases and J 7 bases; nucleotides not matched to a gene: 2. CDR3 length: 14 residues. From germline, CDR1 is SGHRS and CDR2 YFSETQ. The chain's CDR3 is CASSLGQGAEKLFF. In nucleotides, the CDR3 is TGCGCCAGCAGCTTGGGGCAGGGGGCTGAAAAACTGTTTTTT.

This clone appeared a single time. The chain has TRBV14 and TRBJ2-5, with TRBD2 matching 11 bases. There are 17 residues in the CDR3. CDR1 and CDR2 (germline): SGHDN, FVKESK. Trimming cost V 4 bases and J 5 bases; bases outside gene matches: 12. This CDR3 is CASSPETSGIQSETQYF. The CDR3 bases are TGTGCCAGCAGCCCGGAGACTAGCGGGATTCAGTCGGAGACCCAGTACTTC.

The chain links TRBV28 to TRBJ2-5; 9 bases fit TRBD1. Germline loops: CDR1 MDHEN, CDR2 SYDVKM. The ends lost 6 bases at V and 2 bases at J; junction bases unmatched: 10. The CDR3 totals 16 residues. CDR3 bases: TGTGCCAGCAGAGGGGGGGGGACAGGGCTACAAGAGACCCAGTACTTC. Its protein product is CASRGGGTGLQETQYF. Complete variable domain (other parts from reference TRBV28 and TRBJ2-5): DVKVTQSSRYLVKRTGEKVFLECVQDMDHENMFWYRQDPGLGLRLIYFSYDVKMKEKGDIPEGYSVSREKKERFSLILESASTNQTSMYLCASRGGGTGLQETQYFGPGTRLLVL.